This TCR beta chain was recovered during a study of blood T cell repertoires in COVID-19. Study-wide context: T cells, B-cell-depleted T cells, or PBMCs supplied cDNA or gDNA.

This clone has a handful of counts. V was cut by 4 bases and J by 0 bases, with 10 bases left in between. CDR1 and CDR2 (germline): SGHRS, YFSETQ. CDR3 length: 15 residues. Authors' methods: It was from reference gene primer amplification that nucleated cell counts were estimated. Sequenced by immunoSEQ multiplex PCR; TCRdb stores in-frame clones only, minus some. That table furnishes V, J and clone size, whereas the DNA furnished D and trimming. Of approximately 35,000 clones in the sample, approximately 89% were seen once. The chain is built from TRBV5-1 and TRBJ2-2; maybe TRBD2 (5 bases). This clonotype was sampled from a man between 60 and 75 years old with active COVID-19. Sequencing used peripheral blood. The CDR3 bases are TGCGCCAGCAGCCTCCAAGCGGCGAACACCGGGGAGCTGTTTTTT. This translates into CASSLQAANTGELFF.